This TCR beta chain derives from a study of T cell clonotyping in hematopoietic cell transplantation. Study-level points and caveats: CD4 and CD8 repertoire contributions could not be separated without sorting. Few recipient clonotypes overlapped donors; over 95% were de novo at given depth. Broader posttransplant TCR repertoire diversity was predicted by graft donor and pretransplant recipient Inverse Simpson Index values. Recipient TCR diversity dropped after transplant; expanded clonotypes rose from day 30 to 180.

The ends were cut back, 4 bases at V and 0 bases at J, with 16 bases in the middle. CDR1 is MGHRA, CDR2 YSYEKL, per germline. This CDR3 has 17 residues. A remark on this clone: The antigen is undetermined.

Assay used: immunoSEQ multiplex PCR; TCRdb lists only in-frame clones, some missing. Of some 40,000 clones listed, roughly 94% were seen once; the top ten hold about 0.81%. The source material was peripheral blood mononuclear cells. V usage is TRBV4-1 and J usage is TRBJ2-4; D is unresolved. This TCR was recovered from a woman aged 50 to 65 in good health. Some clones in this sample may be carry-over from other donors' samples. The CDR3 nucleotides read TGCGCCAGCAGCCCCGGCGTCAGTCCACTAGCCAAAAACATTCAGTACTTC. This sequence encodes CASSPGVSPLAKNIQYF.